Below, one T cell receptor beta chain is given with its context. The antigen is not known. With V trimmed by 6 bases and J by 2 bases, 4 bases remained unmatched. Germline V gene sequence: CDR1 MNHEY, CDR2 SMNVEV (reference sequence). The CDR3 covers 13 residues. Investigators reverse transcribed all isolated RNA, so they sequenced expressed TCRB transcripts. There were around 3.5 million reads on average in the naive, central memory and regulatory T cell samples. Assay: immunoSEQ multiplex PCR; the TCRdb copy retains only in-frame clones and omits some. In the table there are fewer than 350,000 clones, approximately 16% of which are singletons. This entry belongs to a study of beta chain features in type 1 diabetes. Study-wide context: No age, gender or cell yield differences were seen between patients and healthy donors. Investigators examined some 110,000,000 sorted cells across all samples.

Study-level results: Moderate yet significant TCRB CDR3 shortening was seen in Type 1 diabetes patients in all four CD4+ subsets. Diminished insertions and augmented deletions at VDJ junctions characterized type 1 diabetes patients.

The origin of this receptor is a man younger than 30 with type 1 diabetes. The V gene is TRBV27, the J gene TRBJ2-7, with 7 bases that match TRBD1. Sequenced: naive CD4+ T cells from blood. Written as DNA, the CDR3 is TGTGCCAGCAGGAGGACAGGTCCCTACGAGCAGTACTTC. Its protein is CASRRTGPYEQYF.